This is a list of T cell receptor beta chains from one sample in a study of cytomegalovirus exposure and HLA in healthy donors. Assay used: immunoSEQ multiplex PCR; TCRdb lists only in-frame clones, some missing. The sample includes under 150,000 clones, roughly 80% seen only once; the top ten take approximately 6%. Sequenced input: PBMCs. The receptors come from a woman in her thirties or forties in good health and CMV-seronegative. Both conserved end residues are part of each CDR3. D genes are given only for firm matches. Expanded clones get a size class; other rows say once, few or many, or leave the size out.

V: TRBV25-1
size: .
J: TRBJ1-4
D: .
CDR3: CASSESTPSRDEKLFF
DNA: TGTGCCAGCAGTGAATCCACACCGTCCAGGGATGAAAAACTGTTTTTT

V: TRBV4-2
size: .
J: TRBJ1-6
D: .
CDR3: CASSQDLTAGTRNSPLHF
DNA: TGTGCCAGCAGCCAAGATCTAACCGCCGGGACAAGAAATTCACCCCTCCACTTT

V: TRBV28
size: few
J: TRBJ2-7
D: .
CDR3: CASSFDGTRMDEQYF
DNA: TGTGCCAGCAGTTTTGACGGGACTCGGATGGACGAGCAGTACTTC

V: TRBV29-1
size: few
J: TRBJ2-3
D: .
CDR3: CSVIGGVADTQYF
DNA: TGCAGCGTCATAGGGGGGGTTGCAGATACGCAGTATTTT

V: TRBV27
size: .
J: TRBJ2-7
D: TRBD2
CDR3: CASSLTRASGIYEQYF
DNA: TGTGCCAGCAGTTTAACCCGGGCTAGCGGGATCTACGAGCAGTACTTC

V: TRBV11-2
size: .
J: TRBJ2-1
D: .
CDR3: CASSLESASSYNEQFF
DNA: TGTGCCAGCAGCTTAGAATCGGCTAGCTCCTACAATGAGCAGTTCTTC

V: TRBV5-1
size: .
J: TRBJ2-1
D: .
CDR3: CASSLLGQNNEQFF
DNA: TGCGCCAGCAGCCTCCTAGGACAGAACAATGAGCAGTTCTTC

V: TRBV28
size: once
J: TRBJ2-3
D: .
CDR3: CASSFPGTGNARRDITDTQYF
DNA: TGTGCCAGCAGTTTCCCCGGCACCGGAAACGCACGCCGGGACATCACAGATACGCAGTATTTT

V: TRBV6-5
size: few
J: TRBJ2-7
D: .
CDR3: CASSYSPGVGFGQYF
DNA: TGTGCCAGCAGTTACTCGCCCGGGGTGGGCTTTGGTCAGTACTTC

V: TRBV7-2
size: .
J: TRBJ2-3
D: .
CDR3: CASSPRQPRDTQYF
DNA: TGTGCCAGCAGCCCACGACAGCCCAGAGATACGCAGTATTTT

V: TRBV28
size: .
J: TRBJ1-1
D: TRBD1
CDR3: CASSRPGQGIDTEAFF
DNA: TGTGCCAGCAGTCGACCGGGACAGGGGATAGACACTGAAGCTTTCTTT

V: TRBV27
size: .
J: TRBJ2-4
D: TRBD1
CDR3: CASSLGVGQLRNSQYF
DNA: TGTGCCAGCAGCCTAGGGGTGGGACAGTTACGGAACAGTCAGTACTTC

V: TRBV14
size: .
J: TRBJ1-4
D: .
CDR3: CASSQDAGTTNEKLFF
DNA: TGTGCCAGCAGCCAAGATGCAGGGACAACTAATGAAAAACTGTTTTTT

V: TRBV11-2
size: .
J: TRBJ1-2
D: .
CDR3: CASSPQAGIAYTF
DNA: TGTGCCAGCAGCCCCCAGGCTGGTATTGCCTACACCTTC

V: TRBV28
size: .
J: TRBJ1-2
D: TRBD1
CDR3: CASEAPQGDYGYTF
DNA: TGTGCCAGCGAAGCGCCACAGGGGGACTATGGCTACACCTTC